Shown below are 24 T cell receptor beta chains from a single sample sequenced in a study of CD8+ T cells in alopecia areata. As the sequencing template, cDNA was produced by extracting RNA and reverse transcribing it. Using immunoSEQ multiplex PCR, the repertoire was profiled, and TCRdb retains in-frame clones only, with some absent. There are fewer than 200,000 clones in the sample; roughly 66% occur only once, and roughly 10% lies in the top ten. The source material was CD8+ T cells sorted from blood, sampled at week 0. The receptors here all came from a human donor with alopecia areata.

This chain connects TRBV27 to TRBJ2-3; 10 nucleotides agree with TRBD1. This CDR3 has 15 residues. Looked up from germline, CDR1 is MNHEY and CDR2 is SMNVEV (reference sequence). V was pared by 6 bases and J by 4 bases, with 7 bases of the junction left unmatched. The CDR3 region has the DNA TGTGCCAGCAGCTCCCGGGACAGGGGACCAGATACGCAGTATTTT. Translating it yields CASSSRDRGPDTQYF.

CDR3: CASSPRDREVSPLHF. The CDR3 DNA is TGCGCCAGCAGCCCCCGGGACAGGGAGGTTTCACCCCTCCACTTT. The gene calls are TRBV5-1 and TRBJ1-6; 9 bases align to TRBD1. CDR1 and CDR2 from the germline V gene are SGHRS and YFSETQ. V was clipped by 4 bases and J by 9 bases; unmatched bases: 8. This CDR3 is 15 amino acids long.

The chain employs TRBV12-5 and TRBJ2-5; 15 bases map to TRBD2. The CDR3 has 16 amino acids. Germline lookup yields CDR1 LGHNT and CDR2 FRNRAP. The CDR3 DNA reads TGTGCAATACAAGGGACTAGCGGGGGGCTCCAAGAGACCCAGTACTTC. Amino acid sequence: CAIQGTSGGLQETQYF. Full variable domain (missing parts from reference TRBV12-5 and TRBJ2-5): DARVTQTPRHKVTEMGQEVTMRCQPILGHNTVFWYRQTMMQGLELLAYFRNRAPLDDSGMPKDRFSAEMPDATLATLKIQPSEPRDSAVYFCAIQGTSGGLQETQYFGPGTRLLVL.

The V gene is TRBV5-1, the J gene TRBJ1-1, with 12 bases lining up with TRBD1. The CDR3 is 16 residues long. The germline V gene encodes CDR1 SGHRS and CDR2 YFSETQ. The V segment lost 2 bases and the J segment 5 bases; nucleotides outside the gene matches: 7. CDR3 coding DNA: TGCGCCAGCAGCTTACACCGGGACAGGGGGCGGACTGAAGCTTTCTTT. It translates to CASSLHRDRGRTEAFF. Looking up the rest from reference TRBV5-1 and TRBJ1-1 gives the full variable domain: KAGVTQTPRYLIKTRGQQVTLSCSPISGHRSVSWYQQTPGQGLQFLFEYFSETQRNKGNFPGRFSGRQFSNSRSEMNVSTLELGDSALYLCASSLHRDRGRTEAFFGQGTRLTVV.

The J gene is TRBJ1-5, the V gene TRBV14; no definite D call. Per germline, CDR1 SGHDN and CDR2 FVKESK. The CDR3 sequence is 13 residues long. V lost 5 bases, J lost 5 bases, and 10 bases lay in between. The CDR3 loop reads CASSEAGHQPQHF. The CDR3 nucleotides are TGTGCCAGCAGCGAGGCAGGACATCAGCCCCAGCATTTT.

The chain joins TRBV30 to TRBJ2-3; D call uncertain. V was clipped by 3 bases and J by 5 bases, with 12 bases between them. Germline loops: CDR1 GTSNPN, CDR2 SVGIG (reference sequence). The CDR3 covers 13 residues. The CDR3 DNA reads as TGTGCCTGGAGCGTTGGGGTAGGAGATACGCAGTATTTT. Its translation is CAWSVGVGDTQYF.

A few counts support this clone. V is TRBV4-1 and J is TRBJ1-5; no firm D call. CDR1 and CDR2 from the germline V gene are MGHRA and YSYEKL. The V and J ends lost 1 base and 5 bases respectively, with 12 bases between them. The CDR3 is made up of 15 amino acids. The chain's CDR3 is CASSQGPYRDQPQHF. CDR3 coding DNA: TGCGCCAGCAGCCAAGGACCTTATAGGGATCAGCCCCAGCATTTT.

V usage is TRBV29-1 and J usage is TRBJ1-1, with D unclear. The CDR3 covers 14 residues. Germline CDR1 reads SQVTM; CDR2 reads ANQGSEA. V gave up 7 bases and J gave up 1 base, with 16 bases separating them. The CDR3 DNA reads TGCAGCGCTCCGACCCGGGGAGGGAACACTGAAGCTTTCTTT. This gives the protein CSAPTRGGNTEAFF.

The chain recombines TRBV29-1 with TRBJ1-1; TRBD1 might be the D (5 bases). Trimming cost V 3 bases and J 4 bases, with 15 bases left between them. Germline V gene lookup returns CDR1 SQVTM and CDR2 ANQGSEA. CDR3 length: 14 amino acids. The CDR3 is CSVDQFGRGTEAFF. CDR3 nucleotide sequence: TGCAGCGTTGACCAGTTCGGGAGGGGCACTGAAGCTTTCTTT.

J is TRBJ1-1 and V is TRBV11-2; D unresolved. Germline values: CDR1 SGHAT, CDR2 FQNNGV. V lost 0 bases to trimming and J lost 5 bases, with 7 bases between them. This CDR3 spans 13 amino acids. This chain's CDR3 is CASSLELGTEAFF. CDR3 DNA sequence: TGTGCCAGCAGCTTAGAGCTTGGGACTGAAGCTTTCTTT. The full variable domain, rest sourced from reference TRBV11-2 and TRBJ1-1, is EAGVAQSPRYKIIEKRQSVAFWCNPISGHATLYWYQQILGQGPKLLIQFQNNGVVDDSQLPKDRFSAERLKGVDSTLKIQPAKLEDSAVYLCASSLELGTEAFFGQGTRLTVV.

The chain combines TRBV29-1 with TRBJ1-2; 8 bases agree with TRBD1. Germline loops: CDR1 SQVTM, CDR2 ANQGSEA. V shed 6 bases and J 8 bases; nucleotides not matched to a gene: 5. CDR3 length equals 11 residues. The CDR3 sequence is CSVRGQGGYTF. The CDR3 DNA follows: TGCAGCGTCCGCGGACAGGGAGGCTACACCTTC. Supplemented by reference TRBV29-1 and TRBJ1-2, the full variable domain reads SAVISQKPSRDICQRGTSLTIQCQVDSQVTMMFWYRQQPGQSLTLIATANQGSEATYESGFVIDKFPISRPNLTFSTLTVSNMSPEDSSIYLCSVRGQGGYTFGSGTRLTVV.

This clone appeared many times. The chain recombines TRBV5-6 with TRBJ2-3; TRBD2 is a possible D gene (6 bases). Trimming took off 5 bases at V and 6 bases at J, with 19 bases between the two ends. Germline values: CDR1 SGHDT, CDR2 YYEEEE. The CDR3 consists of 15 residues. The CDR3 sequence is CASRNTNRGFDTQYF. The CDR3 DNA follows: TGTGCCAGCAGGAACACTAATCGGGGGTTTGATACGCAGTATTTT.

This chain links TRBV13 with TRBJ2-3; no firm D call. Germline CDR1 and CDR2: PRHDT and FYEKMQ (reference sequence). There are 14 residues in the CDR3. Trimming left V 5 bases short and J 6 bases short, with 15 bases between. The CDR3 spells CASSIRAHQDTQYF. As DNA, the CDR3 is TGTGCCAGCAGCATTAGGGCCCACCAGGATACGCAGTATTTT.

This chain joins TRBV6-1 and TRBJ2-5, with a tentative D call TRBD2 (6 bases). The CDR3 is 15 residues long. Germline CDR1 and CDR2: MNHNS and SASEGT. Trimming took off 5 bases at V and 1 base at J, with 14 bases between the two ends. The CDR3 loop reads CASSSAPAGQETQYF. The CDR3 DNA reads TGTGCCAGCAGTTCAGCACCAGCGGGCCAAGAGACCCAGTACTTC.

This chain connects TRBV10-3 to TRBJ2-6, with D maybe TRBD1 (6 bases). V lost 10 bases to trimming and J lost 0 bases, with 13 bases between them. Germline CDR1 and CDR2: ENHRY and SYGVKD. The CDR3 totals 15 residues. CDR3: CATGQPISGANVLTF. The DNA of the CDR3 is TGTGCCACCGGACAGCCCATCTCTGGGGCCAACGTCCTGACTTTC.

The chain carries TRBV30 and TRBJ2-7; D ambiguous. Germline values: CDR1 GTSNPN, CDR2 SVGIG (reference sequence). The germline V and J ends were trimmed by 1 base and 5 bases, with 18 bases remaining between them. CDR3 size: 15 residues. CDR3: CAWSGTPVPVHEQYF. CDR3 bases: TGTGCCTGGAGTGGTACGCCCGTACCAGTCCACGAGCAGTACTTC.

V usage is TRBV5-1 and J usage is TRBJ2-3; D call uncertain. V was clipped by 0 bases and J by 5 bases, with 4 bases between them. The CDR3 is 12 residues long. Looked up from germline, CDR1 is SGHRS and CDR2 is YFSETQ. The chain's CDR3 is CASSLAGDTQYF. In DNA form, the CDR3 reads TGCGCCAGCAGCTTGGCAGGAGATACGCAGTATTTT.

This chain connects TRBV13 to TRBJ1-2; TRBD1 matches at 7 bases. CDR1 and CDR2 from the germline V gene are PRHDT and FYEKMQ (reference sequence). The CDR3 covers 15 residues. The V gene end was trimmed by 2 bases and the J gene end by 7 bases; junction bases not matched to a gene: 10. The CDR3 DNA reads as TGTGCCAGCAGCTTATTTGAGGGGGCGCTTCGTGGCTACACCTTC. The encoded protein is CASSLFEGALRGYTF.

The chain is built from TRBV29-1 and TRBJ1-1, with a possible D match to TRBD1 (6 bases). CDR3 length equals 13 residues. V was cut by 7 bases and J by 2 bases, with 14 bases left in between. Germline V gene sequence: CDR1 SQVTM, CDR2 ANQGSEA. The CDR3 loop reads CSAVGGLNTEAFF. In nucleotides, the CDR3 is TGCAGCGCCGTCGGGGGCCTCAACACTGAAGCTTTCTTT.

J is TRBJ2-1 and V is TRBV6-5; maybe TRBD2 (6 bases). The germline gives CDR1 MNHEY, CDR2 SVGAGI. The CDR3 runs to 15 residues. With 5 bases removed from V and 3 bases from J, the gap between germline ends came to 14 bases. CDR3 in DNA: TGTGCCAGCAGTCCCGGCGCTAGCGACTACAATGAGCAGTTCTTC. Protein sequence: CASSPGASDYNEQFF.

The V gene is TRBV2, the J gene TRBJ1-4; D gene ambiguous. Trimming removed 2 bases from V and 7 bases from J, with 11 bases in between. The CDR3 consists of 14 residues. CDR1 is SNHLY and CDR2 is FYNNEI in the germline V gene. The CDR3 DNA reads as TGTGCCAGCAGTGAAAGATTGAGGGCTGAAAAACTGTTTTTT. It encodes CASSERLRAEKLFF.

The chain recombines TRBV15 with TRBJ2-7; perhaps TRBD1 as D (5 bases). The CDR3 is 14 amino acids. In germline, CDR1 is LNHNV, CDR2 YYDKDF (reference sequence). Trimming took off 1 base at V and 4 bases at J, with 11 bases between the two ends. CDR3 sequence reads: CATSRGRQGYEQYF. The DNA for the CDR3 is TGTGCCACCAGCAGAGGTCGGCAGGGATACGAGCAGTACTTC.

This chain uses TRBV7-6 with TRBJ2-4; 7 positions agree with TRBD1. Germline values: CDR1 SGHVS, CDR2 FNYEAQ. CDR3 size: 17 residues. The trim removed 0 bases at V and 2 bases at J, leaving 7 bases unmatched. The DNA for the CDR3 is TGTGCCAGCAGCTTAGCGGCCGTACAGGGGACCAAAAACATTCAGTACTTC. Its protein product is CASSLAAVQGTKNIQYF. The whole variable domain, remainder taken from reference TRBV7-6 and TRBJ2-4, is GAGVSQSPRYKVTKRGQDVALRCDPISGHVSLYWYRQALGQGPEFLTYFNYEAQQDKSGLPNDRFSAERPEGSISTLTIQRTEQRDSAMYRCASSLAAVQGTKNIQYFGAGTRLSVL.

V and J are TRBV29-1 and TRBJ2-7, with D tentatively TRBD2 (5 bases). Per the germline V gene, CDR1 is SQVTM and CDR2 is ANQGSEA. V was shortened by 5 bases and J by 5 bases, with 10 bases between the two germline ends. This CDR3 comprises 11 residues. The DNA of the CDR3 is TGCAGCGTTTATAGCGTCGACGAGCAGTACTTC. Translation gives CSVYSVDEQYF.